The 8 T cell receptor beta chains listed next were all sequenced from one sample in a study of response to subunit inactivated influenza vaccine. TCRdb reanalysed the RT-PCR reads using MiXCR and keeps one entry per CDR3 protein. The sample shows 200,000 to 250,000 distinct CDR3 sequences, over 9% of them seen only once. Sample: non-naive T cells sorted from PBMCs, taken around two weeks before vaccination. The receptors shown here come from a man between 50 and 59 years old who received an inactivated influenza vaccine.

This clonotype has at least ten counts. This chain links TRBV5-1 with TRBJ2-1, with a possible D match to TRBD2 (6 bases). Germline CDR1 reads SGHRS; CDR2 reads YFSETQ. The CDR3 totals 16 residues. Trimming stripped 0 bases from V and 0 bases from J, with 10 bases between. CDR3: CASSLERAGSYNEQFF. In DNA form, the CDR3 reads TGCGCCAGCAGCTTGGAGCGGGCAGGCTCCTACAATGAGCAGTTCTTC.

This clonotype was detected ten times or more. This chain joins TRBV12-3 or TRBV12-4 and TRBJ2-2; 9 bases match TRBD2. The CDR3 runs 15 residues. V lost 8 bases and J lost 6; bases outside the gene matches: 10. The CDR3 sequence is CASGKAGGSPGELFF. DNA of the CDR3: TGTGCCAGCGGTAAAGCGGGAGGTTCTCCCGGGGAGCTGTTTTTT.

This clonotype was counted between two and nine times. The V and J genes are TRBV6-2 or TRBV6-3 and TRBJ2-7; D is perhaps TRBD1 (6 bases). The CDR3 runs to 17 residues. The V end was cut by 2 bases, the J end by 6 bases, with 23 bases between. CDR1 is MNHEY, CDR2 SVGEGT, per germline. The CDR3 coding sequence is TGTGCCAGCAGTTACACCCCTGGACAGCTCCCCATCAGCGAGCAGTACTTC. Translated: CASSYTPGQLPISEQYF.

The gene calls are TRBV5-6 and TRBJ1-3, with D unresolved. This CDR3 is built from 13 residues. Germline CDR1 and CDR2: SGHDT and YYEEEE. V shed 7 bases and J shed 2 bases, with 10 bases lying between them. The CDR3 region is CASRFITGNTIYF. In nucleotides, the CDR3 is TGTGCCAGCCGGTTCATAACTGGAAACACCATATATTTT.

This chain links TRBV20-1 with TRBJ2-7, with 8 positions matching TRBD2. CDR1 and CDR2 from the germline V gene are DFQATT and SNEGSKA (reference sequence). The CDR3 is made up of 12 amino acids. The J segment lost 4 bases and the V segment lost 7 bases, leaving 6 bases of the junction unmatched. The CDR3 DNA follows: TGCAGTGGGAATAGCGGGGCATACGAGCAGTACTTC. This encodes CSGNSGAYEQYF.

The chain employs TRBV7-2 and TRBJ2-3, with 14 bases that match TRBD2. The CDR3 consists of 17 residues. CDR1 SGHTA and CDR2 FQGNSA come from the germline V gene. The J segment lost 5 bases and the V segment lost 5 bases, leaving 9 bases of the junction unmatched. CDR3 protein: CASSPLGLAGAIDTQYF. The CDR3 DNA reads TGTGCCAGCAGCCCACTGGGACTAGCGGGAGCAATAGATACGCAGTATTTT.

This clonotype was picked up a small number of times. J is TRBJ1-6 and V is TRBV20-1, with 8 bases lining up with TRBD1. J was trimmed by 8 bases and V by 4 bases; bases with no gene match: 4. CDR3 length equals 13 residues. Germline CDR1 and CDR2: DFQATT and SNEGSKA (reference sequence). The DNA for the CDR3 is TGCAGTGCTACCCCGGGACAGGATTCACCCCTCCACTTT. Amino acid sequence: CSATPGQDSPLHF.

The J gene is TRBJ1-6, the V gene TRBV27; D gene uncertain. Looked up from germline, CDR1 is MNHEY and CDR2 is SMNVEV (reference sequence). The CDR3 is made up of 15 amino acids. Deletions cut 3 bases from V and 1 base from J, with 7 bases between. CDR3 protein: CASSFEGSYNSPLHF. The CDR3 nucleotides are TGTGCCAGCAGTTTCGAGGGATCCTATAATTCACCCCTCCACTTT.